These 21 T cell receptor beta chains were all obtained from the same sample, sequenced in a study of blood T cell repertoires in COVID-19. Profiling relied on immunoSEQ multiplex PCR, and the TCRdb table lists in-frame clones only, not all of them. The sample contains tens of thousands of clones, about 91% of which appear only once. What was sequenced was peripheral blood. The receptors shown here come from a woman over 75 with active COVID-19.

This clone has more than one count but fewer than ten. One junction end does not reproduce the germline sequence, and a read error may be involved. The chain combines TRBV7-2 with TRBJ2-1; TRBD2 aligns across 12 bases. The CDR3 covers 16 residues. Germline values: CDR1 SGHTA, CDR2 FQGNSA. CDR3: CASSLAGGVSANEQFF. DNA for the CDR3: TGTGCCAGCAGCCTAGCGGGAGGGGTCTCCGCCAATGAGCAGTTCTTC.

This rearrangement joins TRBV7-7 to TRBJ2-1; 13 nucleotides align to TRBD2. The germline V gene has CDR1 SSHAT and CDR2 FNYEAQ (reference sequence). The ends lost 5 bases at V and 8 bases at J; junction bases unmatched: 9. The CDR3 is made up of 16 amino acids. CDR3 amino acids: CASSPAGTSGIYEQFF. Written as DNA, the CDR3 is TGTGCCAGCAGCCCAGCCGGGACTAGCGGGATCTATGAGCAGTTCTTC. Drawing the rest from reference TRBV7-7 and TRBJ2-1, the complete variable domain is GAGVSQSPRYKVTKRGQDVTLRCDPISSHATLYWYQQALGQGPEFLTYFNYEAQPDKSGLPSDRFSAERPEGSISTLTIQRTEQRDSAMYRCASSPAGTSGIYEQFFGPGTRLTVL.

The genes are TRBV3-1 (or the pseudogene TRBV3-2) and TRBJ2-1; perhaps TRBD1 as D (6 bases). V was shortened by 4 bases and J by 9 bases, with 19 bases between the two germline ends. Germline CDR1 LGHDT, CDR2 YNNKEL (reference sequence). The CDR3 has 15 amino acids. This chain's CDR3 is CASSLPIGTGSEQFF. CDR3 nucleotides: TGTGCCAGCAGCCTTCCGATCGGAACAGGGTCTGAGCAGTTCTTC.

This clone was seen a handful of times. The V gene is TRBV4-3, the J gene TRBJ2-6, with TRBD1 as a possible D gene (6 bases). The CDR3 is 17 residues long. Deletions cut 3 bases from V and 2 bases from J, with 14 bases between. Germline CDR1 is LGHNA and CDR2 is YSLEER. CDR3 amino acids: CASSQAETGTGANVLTF. The CDR3 nucleotides read TGCGCCAGCAGCCAGGCGGAAACAGGGACTGGGGCCAACGTCCTGACTTTC.

The chain couples TRBV9 to TRBJ2-5; 11 positions agree with TRBD2. Germline V CDR1 and CDR2: SGDLS, YYNGEE. This CDR3 is 16 amino acids long. With V trimmed by 0 bases and J by 2 bases, 3 bases remained unmatched. Here the CDR3 DNA reads TGTGCCAGCAGCGTAGCGGTAGCGGGAGGGCAAGAGACCCAGTACTTC. Translated: CASSVAVAGGQETQYF.

There are a few counts of this clone. The chain employs TRBV5-1 and TRBJ2-5; 7 positions match TRBD2. CDR1 SGHRS and CDR2 YFSETQ come from the germline V gene. The CDR3 has 13 residues. V lost 2 bases, J lost 3 bases, and 1 base stayed unmatched. The CDR3 spells CASSFAGEETQYF. The CDR3 region has the DNA TGCGCCAGCAGCTTTGCGGGGGAAGAGACCCAGTACTTC.

The rearrangement links TRBV15 to TRBJ1-4; TRBD1 agrees at 7 bases. The CDR3 sequence is 14 residues long. V lost 3 bases, J lost 8 bases, and 6 bases stayed unmatched. The V gene's germline CDR1 is LNHNV and CDR2 YYDKDF (reference sequence). The CDR3 loop is CATSRDRTAEKLFF. CDR3 bases: TGTGCCACCAGCAGGGACAGGACGGCAGAAAAACTGTTTTTT.

This clone has a handful of counts. The rearrangement links TRBV28 to TRBJ2-7; 11 nucleotides match TRBD2. The trim removed 7 bases at V and 1 base at J, leaving 12 bases unmatched. This CDR3 contains 17 residues. CDR1 is MDHEN and CDR2 is SYDVKM in the germline V gene. The CDR3 here is CASIGRGTSGSSYEQYF. CDR3 DNA: TGTGCCAGCATTGGACGGGGAACTAGCGGGAGTTCCTACGAGCAGTACTTC.

This sequence joins TRBV7-3 and TRBJ2-2; D call uncertain. The CDR3 covers 13 residues. Between the trimmed V and J ends, which lost 5 bases and 1 base, there was a span of 5 bases. Germline-derived CDR1 and CDR2 are SGHTA and FQGTGA. The DNA for the CDR3 is TGTGCCAGCAGCCCGAGGAACACCGGGGAGCTGTTTTTT. Encoded protein: CASSPRNTGELFF.

The gene calls are TRBV6-2 or TRBV6-3 and TRBJ2-3; a possible D gene is TRBD2 (6 bases). Germline-derived CDR1 and CDR2 are MNHEY and SVGEGT. V was trimmed by 3 bases and J by 3 bases, leaving 19 bases between them. The CDR3 runs to 17 residues. The CDR3 is CASSYRAEGQKTDTQYF. CDR3 DNA sequence: TGTGCCAGCAGTTATAGGGCGGAGGGCCAAAAGACAGATACGCAGTATTTT.

This clone was detected once. For the CDR3, the DNA is TGCGCCAGCAGCTTGGCGGCTAGCGGGAGCTATCGGAATGAGCAGTTCTTC. Amino acids: CASSLAASGSYRNEQFF. The chain employs TRBV5-1 and TRBJ2-1; TRBD2 matches 10 bases. This CDR3 contains 17 residues. Germline values: CDR1 SGHRS, CDR2 YFSETQ. The ends lost 0 bases at V and 7 bases at J; junction bases unmatched: 10. The variable domain in full, with the rest retrieved from reference TRBV5-1 and TRBJ2-1, is KAGVTQTPRYLIKTRGQQVTLSCSPISGHRSVSWYQQTPGQGLQFLFEYFSETQRNKGNFPGRFSGRQFSNSRSEMNVSTLELGDSALYLCASSLAASGSYRNEQFFGPGTRLTVL.

This rearrangement joins TRBV2 to TRBJ2-7; 9 bases align to TRBD2. CDR3 length: 15 residues. Germline CDR1 is SNHLY and CDR2 is FYNNEI. The V gene end was trimmed by 4 bases and the J gene end by 0 bases; junction bases not matched to a gene: 4. DNA of the CDR3: TGTGCCAGCAGTGGGGGCGGGAGGGGCTCCTACGAGCAGTACTTC. It encodes CASSGGGRGSYEQYF. The full variable domain, completed using reference TRBV2 and TRBJ2-7, is EPEVTQTPSHQVTQMGQEVILRCVPISNHLYFYWYRQILGQKVEFLVSFYNNEISEKSEIFDDQFSVERPDGSNFTLKIRSTKLEDSAMYFCASSGGGRGSYEQYFGPGTRLTVT.

The chain uses TRBV28 and TRBJ1-5; TRBD1 matches at 9 bases. This CDR3 region has 15 residues. Trimming at V came to 10 bases and at J to 2 bases, leaving 9 bases not matched to a gene. The V gene's germline CDR1 is MDHEN and CDR2 SYDVKM. The CDR3 nucleotides are TGTGCCACCAGAGGGTGGACAGGGGGCAATCAGCCCCAGCATTTT. Residues: CATRGWTGGNQPQHF.

The rearrangement joins TRBV28 to TRBJ2-7; TRBD1 matches at 7 bases. Trimming removed 8 bases from V and 4 bases from J; junction bases left unmatched: 8. The germline V gene has CDR1 MDHEN and CDR2 SYDVKM. CDR3 length: 13 amino acids. The CDR3 spells CASGSTGNYEQYF. CDR3 sequence (DNA): TGTGCCAGCGGATCGACAGGGAATTACGAGCAGTACTTC.

This chain links TRBV7-2 with TRBJ2-2; TRBD2 aligns across 13 bases. V was clipped by 1 base and J by 4 bases; unmatched bases: 3. Germline-derived CDR1 and CDR2 are SGHTA and FQGNSA. The CDR3 consists of 17 residues. The CDR3 protein is CASSLETSGRLTGELFF. CDR3 nucleotides: TGTGCCAGCAGCTTAGAGACTAGCGGGAGGCTCACCGGGGAGCTGTTTTTT.

This chain links TRBV7-3 with TRBJ2-1, with 10 bases matching TRBD2. Losses at the gene ends were 2 bases for V and 2 bases for J; bases not matched to a gene: 9. The CDR3 covers 18 residues. Germline V gives CDR1 SGHTA, CDR2 FQGTGA. The CDR3 nucleotides read TGTGCCAGCAGCTTAGGACCTAGCGGGAGTACAACCTACAATGAGCAGTTCTTC. It encodes CASSLGPSGSTTYNEQFF.

J is TRBJ2-7 and V is TRBV29-1; D unclear. Germline CDR1 SQVTM, CDR2 ANQGSEA. The CDR3 covers 12 residues. Trimming shortened V by 4 bases and J by 3 bases, and 10 bases separated the two germline ends. The CDR3 nucleotides read TGCAGCGTTGCGGTCGGAGTCTACGAGCAGTACTTC. It is translated as CSVAVGVYEQYF.

In its sample, this clone was seen once. The J gene is TRBJ2-3, the V gene TRBV5-1; TRBD2 is a possible D gene (7 bases). Between the trimmed V and J ends, which lost 5 bases and 3 bases, there was a span of 16 bases. The germline V gene encodes CDR1 SGHRS and CDR2 YFSETQ. CDR3 length: 15 amino acids. CDR3 DNA: TGCGCCAGCAGAATACAGGGACTACCAACAGATACGCAGTATTTT. It is translated as CASRIQGLPTDTQYF.

The chain employs TRBV20-1 and TRBJ2-2; TRBD2 matches at 9 bases. The germline gives CDR1 DFQATT, CDR2 SNEGSKA (reference sequence). The length of the CDR3 is 15 residues. Trimming removed 3 bases from V and 5 bases from J; junction bases left unmatched: 7. The DNA of the CDR3 is TGCAGTGCTAGTCCCAGCGGGAGGCTTACCGGGGAGCTGTTTTTT. The encoded protein is CSASPSGRLTGELFF.

The rearrangement uses TRBV27 and TRBJ1-1, with D hard to call. Germline values: CDR1 MNHEY, CDR2 SMNVEV (reference sequence). Deletions cut 11 bases from V and 5 bases from J, with 18 bases between. This CDR3 has 13 residues. The CDR3 DNA reads TGTGCCTCGGGTACCCTTGCGGGGACTGAAGCTTTCTTT. Its translation: CASGTLAGTEAFF.

The V call is TRBV7-2, the J call TRBJ1-3; 9 nucleotides agree with TRBD1. The CDR3 covers 17 residues. Germline V gene data show CDR1 as SGHTA and CDR2 as FQGNSA. V dropped 5 bases and J dropped 4; count of bases not matched to a gene: 12. CDR3 DNA sequence: TGTGCCAGCAGCCCCCGGTGGACAGGGGTTAACGGAAACACCATATATTTT. This translates into CASSPRWTGVNGNTIYF.